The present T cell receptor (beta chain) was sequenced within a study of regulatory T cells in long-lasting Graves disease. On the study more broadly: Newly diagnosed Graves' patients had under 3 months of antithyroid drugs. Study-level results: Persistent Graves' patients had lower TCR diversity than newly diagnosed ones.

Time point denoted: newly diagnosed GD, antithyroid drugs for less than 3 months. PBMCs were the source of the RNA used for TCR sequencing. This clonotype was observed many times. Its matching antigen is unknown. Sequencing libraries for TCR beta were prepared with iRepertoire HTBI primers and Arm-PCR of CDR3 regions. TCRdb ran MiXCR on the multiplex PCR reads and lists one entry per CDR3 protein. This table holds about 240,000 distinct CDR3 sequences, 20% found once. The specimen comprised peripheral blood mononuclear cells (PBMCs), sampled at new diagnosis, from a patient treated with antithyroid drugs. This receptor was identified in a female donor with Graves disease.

The CDR3 protein is CASRSTTGGANEQFF. The CDR3 coding sequence is TGTGCCAGCAGATCGACGACAGGGGGGGCCAATGAGCAGTTCTTC. The chain is built from TRBV12-3 or TRBV12-4 and TRBJ2-1; 9 nucleotides align to TRBD1. The CDR3 is made up of 15 amino acids. The J segment lost 6 bases and the V segment lost 6 bases, leaving 9 bases of the junction unmatched.